Following are 8 T cell receptor beta chains from one sample sequenced in a study of breast tumors, draining lymph nodes, adjacent tissues. Samples came from axillary lymph nodes draining the breast cancer. TCRdb re-called the multiplex PCR reads with MiXCR, one entry per CDR3 protein. The sample records about 180,000 distinct CDR3 sequences, roughly 30% being singletons. The source material was axillary lymph node tissue. Receptors originate from a female donor with breast cancer. Some clones in this sample may be carry-over from other donors' samples.

The V call is TRBV7-8, the J call TRBJ1-4; 8 positions match TRBD1. The end of the DNA is better explained by TRBJ1-1, so the J call may be wrong. CDR1 is SGHVS, CDR2 FQNEAQ, per germline. The CDR3 contains 14 residues. CDR3 region: CASSPRQGFTEAFF. CDR3 in DNA: TGTGCCAGCAGCCCCCGACAGGGGTTCACTGAAGCTTTCTTT.

In the case of this clonotype: The CDR3 carries no conserved terminal phenylalanine or tryptophan, so it likely arises from a read error. The chain carries TRBV5-4 and TRBJ2-1; 11 positions agree with TRBD1. CDR3 length: 15 amino acids. With 3 bases clipped from V and 10 bases from J, the junction kept 9 bases outside the gene matches. Germline CDR1 is SGHNT and CDR2 is YYREEE (reference sequence). DNA for the CDR3: TGTGCCAGCAGCTACGGGACAGGGGGTAACCAAGAGCAGTTCTCC. It translates to CASSYGTGGNQEQFS.

With respect to this clonotype: This may be a read error: a much more frequent sequence differs by one nucleotide. The genes are TRBV20-1 and TRBJ2-5, with D perhaps being TRBD1 or TRBD2 (5 bases each). This CDR3 comprises 11 residues. From germline, CDR1 is DFQATT and CDR2 SNEGSKA (reference sequence). The CDR3 region is CSARVVGAQSF. The CDR3 bases are TGCAGTGCTAGAGTCGTCGGGGCCCAGTCCTTC.

At least ten counts were recorded for this clonotype. The J gene is TRBJ2-5, the V gene TRBV19; D perhaps matches TRBD2 (5 bases). Germline assignment: CDR1 LNHDA and CDR2 SQIVND (reference sequence). The V and J ends lost 4 bases and 1 base respectively, with 10 bases between them. The CDR3 has 14 amino acids. The CDR3 loop reads CASSSPRVQETQYF. Written as DNA, the CDR3 is TGTGCCAGTAGTAGTCCGAGGGTCCAAGAGACCCAGTACTTC.

About this clonotype itself: A much more abundant neighbour one base away suggests this may be a read error. The chain carries TRBV6-6 and TRBJ1-2, with TRBD1 matching over 8 bases. The CDR3 runs to 14 residues. Germline CDR1 is MNHNY and CDR2 is SVGAGI (reference sequence). In nucleotides, the CDR3 is TGTGCCAGCGGAGGCAGGGGGCGGATCTATGGCCACACCTTC. This gives the protein CASGGRGRIYGHTF.

This clonotype was counted only a few times. The chain couples TRBV28 to TRBJ1-2, with D possibly TRBD1 on 6 matching bases. The CDR3 extends over 15 amino acids. Between the trimmed V and J ends, which lost 6 bases and 1 base, there was a span of 15 bases. Germline CDR1 is MDHEN and CDR2 is SYDVKM. DNA of the CDR3: TGTGCCAGCAGAAAAACAGGGATTAGTAACTATGGCTACACCTTC. Translated, it gives CASRKTGISNYGYTF.

Of note for this clonotype: This may arise from a read error, as a much more abundant clone is one base away. A read error is likely, as this CDR3 ends without the conserved phenylalanine or tryptophan. The V and J genes are TRBV2 and TRBJ2-1; D is undetermined. This CDR3 is 12 amino acids long. CDR1 and CDR2 from the germline V gene are SNHLY and FYNNEI. The ends were cut back, 2 bases at V and 6 bases at J, with 5 bases in the middle. CDR3 in DNA: TGTGCCAGCAGTGAATACGGCAATGAGCAGTTCCTC. It yields the protein CASSEYGNEQFL.

This clonotype occurred a few times. A much larger clonotype is one base distant, so this may be a read error. The rearrangement uses TRBV14 and TRBJ2-5; 13 bases agree with TRBD2. Per germline, CDR1 SGHDN and CDR2 FVKESK. V shed 0 bases and J 7 bases; nucleotides not matched to a gene: 8. The CDR3 covers 17 residues. The CDR3 DNA reads as TGTGCCAGCAGCCAAGACCCGGGACTAGCGGGACTGGCGACCCAGTACTTC. This sequence encodes CASSQDPGLAGLATQYF.